The clone carrying this T cell receptor (beta chain) occurred a few times. The data were obtained in a study of identical twins. TCRdb processed the 5' RACE reads anew with MiXCR; each CDR3 protein has one entry. Here the sample spans hundreds of thousands of distinct CDR3 sequences, less than 10% being singletons. The V gene's germline CDR1 is SQVTM and CDR2 ANQGSEA. Trimming shortened V by 4 bases and J by 5 bases, and 11 bases separated the two germline ends. The CDR3 loop spans 13 amino acids. These sequences were also reported in another study, on yellow fever vaccine responses in identical twins.

The TCR sequence derives from a woman between 18 and 29 years old in good health. The specimen was PBMCs. The chain is built from TRBV29-1 and TRBJ1-4, with a tentative D call TRBD1 (5 bases). The CDR3 bases are TGCAGCGTTGTGGCCGCAGGGAATGAAAAACTGTTTTTT. This encodes CSVVAAGNEKLFF.